Each of the 24 T cell receptor beta chains below was sequenced from the same sample in a study of tumor-infiltrating lymphocytes in primary liver carcinoma. Unsorted bulk tissue, about 19-32 mg of it, served as the source for co-extraction of RNA and DNA. Priming with a constant-region primer yielded TCR beta cDNA from about 480 ng total RNA. Libraries of TCR beta came from three nested multiplex PCR rounds with slightly modified ARM-PCR. For around 10 cycles apiece, the opening two PCR rounds ran with TRBV1-TRBV30 forward primers and a C-beta reverse primer. Using its own MiXCR run on the multiplex PCR reads, TCRdb lists one record per CDR3 protein. The data hold about 21,000 distinct CDR3 sequences, with about 65% observed a single time. Sequences were obtained from liver tumor tissue from sampling region 1. Subset indicated: tumor region T1, superior pole. These TCRs come from a man aged 40-50 years with primary liver carcinoma and hepatitis B virus infection.

The table lists this clonotype with many counts. The J gene is TRBJ1-1, the V gene TRBV24-1; D is unclear. CDR1 KGHDR and CDR2 SFDVKD come from the germline V gene. Trimming cost V 0 bases and J 0 bases, with 13 bases left between them. This CDR3 is built from 17 residues. This chain's CDR3 is CATSDLRRQVMNTEAFF. CDR3 bases: TGTGCCACCAGTGATTTGCGGCGGCAGGTTATGAACACTGAAGCTTTCTTT.

As concerns this clonotype: Given the absence of the conserved phenylalanine or tryptophan at the CDR3 end, a read error is likely. The DNA is left out, because the CDR3 cannot be placed on it with certainty; the CDR3 is given as TCRdb lists it. The V and J genes are TRBV12-3 or TRBV12-4 and TRBJ1-5. Both ends counted, the CDR3 spans 15 residues. CDR3 amino acids: CARSFGQGSNQPRHY.

With respect to this clonotype: The junction shows a germline mismatch at one end, possibly a read error. This sequence joins TRBV6-5 and TRBJ2-3; TRBD2 agrees at 8 bases. In germline, CDR1 is MNHEY, CDR2 SVGAGI. The CDR3 is 15 amino acids. The CDR3 DNA is TGTGCCAGCTGTTACGGGCGGGGGGCGGGAGATACGCAGTATTTT. Its translation is CASCYGRGAGDTQYF.

This clonotype was counted many times. One junction end does not reproduce the germline sequence, and a read error may be involved. J is TRBJ2-1 and V is TRBV11-2, with 7 bases fitting TRBD2. Germline-derived CDR1 and CDR2 are SGHAT and FQNNGV. CDR3 length equals 14 residues. CDR3 DNA: TGTGCCATCAGCCTCGGGGGGACGTGGAATGAGCAGTTCTTC. This sequence encodes CAISLGGTWNEQFF.

V gene TRBV2 combines with J gene TRBJ2-3; 8 bases fit TRBD2. This CDR3 comprises 14 residues. V was pared by 7 bases and J by 7 bases, with 10 bases of the junction left unmatched. CDR1 is SNHLY, CDR2 FYNNEI, per germline. The chain's CDR3 is CASTGTSGRNTQYF. The CDR3 bases are TGTGCCAGCACTGGGACTAGTGGGCGAAATACGCAGTATTTT.

In regard to this clonotype: Without the conserved terminal phenylalanine or tryptophan, this CDR3 likely stems from a read error. The chain joins TRBV4-2 to TRBJ1-2, with no clear D. V gave up 0 bases and J gave up 7 bases, with 15 bases separating them. Germline V gene data show CDR1 as LGHNA and CDR2 as YNFKEQ. The CDR3 contains 15 residues. The CDR3 DNA follows: TGTGCCAGCAGCCAAGATACGGGCAGGAGTGGTGGCTACACCTTA. Its translation: CASSQDTGRSGGYTL.

Comment on this clonotype: This CDR3 fails to terminate in the conserved phenylalanine or tryptophan, so it likely reflects a read error. The rearrangement uses TRBV11-2 and TRBJ2-1, with D possibly matching TRBD2 (5 bases). The CDR3 loop spans 11 amino acids. Trimming took 7 bases from V and 13 from J, leaving 14 bases between them. CDR1 and CDR2 (germline): SGHAT, FQNNGV. In DNA form, the CDR3 reads TGTGCCAGCAACCCAGAACGGGAACAGTTCATC. Encoded protein: CASNPEREQFI.

As to this clonotype: A junction boundary mismatches the germline segment, possibly from a read error. The rearrangement joins TRBV7-2 to TRBJ2-7, with 10 bases fitting TRBD2. This CDR3 region has 15 residues. Germline loops: CDR1 SGHTA, CDR2 FQGNSA. The CDR3 here is CASSVYSGGTSEQYF. For the CDR3, the DNA is TGTGCAAGCAGCGTTTATAGCGGGGGGACAAGTGAGCAGTACTTC.

This clonotype was seen just once. The chain combines TRBV28 with TRBJ2-3; a possible D gene is TRBD2 (5 bases). This CDR3 spans 17 amino acids. Germline lookup yields CDR1 MDHEN and CDR2 SYDVKM. V was trimmed by 7 bases and J by 4 bases, leaving 24 bases between them. The CDR3, as DNA: TGTGCCAGCAATATCCCCCGGGATACAAGTATCTCAGATACGCAGTATTTT. This encodes CASNIPRDTSISDTQYF.

A word on this clonotype: One end of the junction is discordant with germline, which a read error may explain. The rearrangement links TRBV5-1 to TRBJ2-7; D may be TRBD1 or TRBD2 (5 bases each). This CDR3 contains 14 residues. CDR1 SGHRS and CDR2 YFSETQ come from the germline V gene. CDR3: CACSVGREHYEQYF. The DNA for the CDR3 is TGCGCCTGCAGCGTGGGACGAGAGCACTACGAGCAGTACTTC.

As regards this clonotype: One end of the junction is discordant with germline, which a read error may explain. The V gene is TRBV11-2, the J gene TRBJ2-3; D remains unclear. Germline V gene sequence: CDR1 SGHAT, CDR2 FQNNGV. The CDR3 is 12 residues long. DNA of the CDR3: TGTACCAGCAGCGCCAGCACGGATACGCAGAATTTT. The encoded protein is CTSSASTDTQNF.

The chain uses TRBV11-2 and TRBJ2-1; D is ambiguous. Germline loops: CDR1 SGHAT, CDR2 FQNNGV. CDR3 length: 14 residues. CDR3: CTGSLYWLVSEQFF. The CDR3 DNA reads as TGTACCGGCAGCTTATACTGGCTAGTTAGTGAGCAGTTCTTC. Full variable domain (remainder filled in from reference TRBV11-2 and TRBJ2-1): EAGVAQSPRYKIIEKRQSVAFWCNPISGHATLYWYQQILGQGPKLLIQFQNNGVVDDSQLPKDRFSAERLKGVDSTLKIQPAKLEDSAVYLCTGSLYWLVSEQFFGPGTRLTVL.

V and J are TRBV6-5 and TRBJ2-1; D gene unclear. CDR3 length equals 13 residues. Trimming cost V 7 bases and J 8 bases, with 15 bases left between them. Germline CDR1 reads MNHEY; CDR2 reads SVGAGI. CDR3 sequence reads: CASTRPSTDEQFF. The CDR3 region has the DNA TGTGCCAGCACGCGGCCCTCTACAGATGAGCAGTTCTTC.

Turning to this clonotype: The junction and the germline gene differ at one end; a read error may be behind it. The chain uses TRBV11-2 and TRBJ1-4, with a possible D match to TRBD1 (6 bases). The CDR3 contains 15 residues. Germline V gene lookup returns CDR1 SGHAT and CDR2 FQNNGV. Here the CDR3 reads CASSLDRFANVKLFF. The CDR3 region has the DNA TGTGCCAGTAGCTTAGACAGGTTCGCTAATGTAAAACTGTTTTTT.

This sequence joins TRBV9 and TRBJ2-5, with 7 bases that match TRBD2. After removal of 3 bases from V and 8 bases from J, the junction contained 7 bases not matched to a gene. This CDR3 is built from 13 residues. Germline V gene lookup returns CDR1 SGDLS and CDR2 YYNGEE. CDR3 nucleotide sequence: TGTGCCAGCAGCGCAGGACTAGTGGATACCCAGTACTTC. Amino acid sequence: CASSAGLVDTQYF. The full variable domain, in which reference TRBV9 and TRBJ2-5 provide the parts outside the CDR3, is DSGVTQTPKHLITATGQRVTLRCSPRSGDLSVYWYQQSLDQGLQFLIQYYNGEERAKGNILERFSAQQFPDLHSELNLSSLELGDSALYFCASSAGLVDTQYFGPGTRLLVL.

Here the CDR3 DNA reads TGTGCCAGCAGCTTACCATATCAGGGGCCTAAAGCAAACGAACAGTTCTTC. Translation: CASSLPYQGPKANEQFF. The chain is built from TRBV7-9 and TRBJ2-1; D is possibly TRBD1 (6 bases). Germline V gene data show CDR1 as SEHNR and CDR2 as FQNEAQ (reference sequence). The length of the CDR3 is 17 residues. The V gene lost 2 bases and the J gene lost 13 bases, with 27 bases spanning the gap. The full variable domain, with the rest looked up from reference TRBV7-9 and TRBJ2-1, is DTGVSQNPRHKITKRGQNVTFRCDPISEHNRLYWYRQTLGQGPEFLTYFQNEAQLEKSRLLSDRFSAERPKGSFSTLEIQRTEQGDSAMYLCASSLPYQGPKANEQFFGPGTRLTVL.

This clonotype was counted many times. V is TRBV12-3 or TRBV12-4 and J is TRBJ2-7; the D gene is possibly TRBD1 (5 bases). Trimming pared 6 bases from V and 6 bases from J, leaving 18 bases between. CDR3 length equals 14 residues. CDR3 bases: TGTGCCAGCAGCCCATTGCCCACAGGTACCGAGCAGTACTTC. Amino acid sequence: CASSPLPTGTEQYF.

The CDR3 is CASSSSNVGELFF. The CDR3, as DNA: TGTGCCAGCAGTTCGTCGAACGTCGGGGAGCTGTTTTTT. This chain connects TRBV7-3 to TRBJ2-2; D ambiguous. V lost 6 bases and J 7 bases, leaving 12 bases between the germline ends. Germline CDR1 is SGHTA and CDR2 is FQGTGA. The length of the CDR3 is 13 residues.

This sequence joins TRBV10-3 and TRBJ1-5; D gene unclear. The DNA end is a closer match to TRBJ2-3, so the J assignment may be wrong. This CDR3 has 14 residues. The germline V gene has CDR1 ENHRY and CDR2 SYGVKD. The CDR3 here is CAISEYVGNQPQYF. DNA of the CDR3: TGTGCCATCAGTGAGTATGTGGGCAATCAGCCCCAGTATTTT.

V and J are TRBV5-6 and TRBJ2-2; D gene ambiguous. The CDR3 totals 15 residues. The germline CDR1 and CDR2 sequences are SGHDT and YYEEEE. With 4 bases removed from V and 0 bases from J, the gap between germline ends came to 10 bases. CDR3 nucleotide sequence: TGTGCCAGCAGCCCAGAGTTCGCGAACACCGGGGAGCTGTTTTTT. Translation gives CASSPEFANTGELFF.

In regard to this clonotype: One base away lies a much larger clone, so this may be a sequencing read error. The chain combines TRBV6-5 with TRBJ1-6; D is unclear. CDR1 and CDR2 from the germline V gene are MNHEY and SVGAGI. This CDR3 comprises 16 residues. The CDR3 is CATSKQSAIYNSPLHF. CDR3 DNA sequence: TGTGCCACCAGTAAACAGTCTGCCATATATAATTCACCCCTCCACTTT.

About this clonotype: The junction departs from the called germline gene at one end, perhaps through a read error. The rearrangement uses TRBV14 and TRBJ2-1; D is uncertain. Looked up from germline, CDR1 is SGHDN and CDR2 is FVKESK. This CDR3 comprises 13 residues. This chain's CDR3 is CASCQGPINEQFF. The DNA for the CDR3 is TGTGCCAGCTGCCAAGGGCCAATCAATGAGCAATTCTTC.

As regards this clonotype: Relative to the germline gene, one junction end is altered; a read error may explain this. The chain carries TRBV6-2 or TRBV6-3 and TRBJ2-1, with unresolved D. The CDR3 totals 15 residues. Germline V gives CDR1 MNHEY, CDR2 SVGEGT. CDR3 residues: CASSLIPNFYNEQFF. As DNA, the CDR3 is TGCGCCAGCAGTTTAATCCCAAACTTCTACAATGAGCAGTTCTTC.

With respect to this clonotype: The junction and the germline gene differ at one end; a read error may be behind it. V and J are TRBV11-2 and TRBJ2-1; D is unresolved. CDR3 length: 16 residues. Germline lookup yields CDR1 SGHAT and CDR2 FQNNGV. The CDR3 here is CASNLELLINYNEQFF. DNA for the CDR3: TGTGCCAGCAACTTAGAGCTGCTTATTAACTACAATGAGCAGTTCTTC.